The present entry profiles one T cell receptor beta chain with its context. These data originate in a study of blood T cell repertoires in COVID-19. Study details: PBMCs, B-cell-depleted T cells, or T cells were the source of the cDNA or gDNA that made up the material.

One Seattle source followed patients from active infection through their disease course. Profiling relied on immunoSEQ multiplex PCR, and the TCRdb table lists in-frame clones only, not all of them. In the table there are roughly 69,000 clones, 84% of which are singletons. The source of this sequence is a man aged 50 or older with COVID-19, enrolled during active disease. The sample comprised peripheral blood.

Here the CDR3 DNA reads TGCGCCAGCAGCTTGGGGGAGATGAGCAATCAGCCCCAGCATTTT. Its protein product is CASSLGEMSNQPQHF. V and J are TRBV5-1 and TRBJ1-5; D gene uncertain. The germline V gene encodes CDR1 SGHRS and CDR2 YFSETQ. There are 15 residues in the CDR3. V lost 0 bases to trimming and J lost 1 base, with 8 bases between them.